This T cell receptor beta chain was sequenced during a study of metastatic and nonmetastatic thyroid tumors. Study summary: The study looked at repertoires side by side in blood and in tumor or nodule tissue from malignant and benign thyroid patients.

Via MiXCR, TCRdb re-called the PCR reads. The data contain about 20,000 clones, more than 15% of them singletons. Ten or more counts support this clone. Patients had received no treatment of any kind before thyroid surgery. Sequencing was carried out using blood. The receptor was derived from a female donor with papillary thyroid cancer or a benign thyroid nodule (not recorded which). Some clones in this sample may be carry-over from other donors' samples.

The CDR3 loop is CSASPRGENYEQYF. For the CDR3, the DNA is TGCAGTGCTAGCCCGCGCGGGGAGAACTACGAGCAGTACTTC. The chain has TRBV20-1 and TRBJ2-7; D might be TRBD2 (6 bases). The germline CDR1 and CDR2 sequences are DFQATT and SNEGSKA (reference sequence). V was shortened by 3 bases and J by 3 bases, with 15 bases between the two germline ends. The CDR3 spans 14 residues.